Here is one T cell receptor (beta chain) with its context. What it recognizes is unknown. The CDR3 is 15 amino acids. The V end lost 5 bases, the J end lost 0 bases, and 13 bases lay between the germline ends. The record originates from a study of T cell repertoires in cytomegalovirus infection. At the level of the study: Used in the study were CMV epitopes, some recently identified and HLA-C-restricted, others well-studied and HLA-B-restricted. Shared public TCR beta signatures pointed to both CMV infection and a matching HLA type. General study results and limits: In two of eight donors, the top clonotype was HLA-C-restricted CMV-specific.

TCRdb ran MiXCR on the reads and lists one entry per CDR3 protein. Of under 850,000 distinct CDR3 sequences listed, roughly 36% are singletons. This specimen consisted of cultured PBMCs, obtained from culture after CMV antigen stimulation. This TCR derives from a human donor in good health (CMV status not recorded). Some clones in this sample may be carry-over from other donors' samples. The chain has TRBV12-3 or TRBV12-4 and TRBJ1-1, with unresolved D. In nucleotides, the CDR3 is TGTGCCAGCAGTGCCGGGCCCCAAATGAACACTGAAGCTTTCTTT. Residues: CASSAGPQMNTEAFF.